A single sample gave rise to the 19 T cell receptor beta chains below, sequenced in a study of vaccination and CD4 T cells after COVID-19. Their antigen targets remain unknown. Scientists ran DNA taken from cultured CD4+ T cells through the Oncomine TCR Beta short-read assay for sequencing. Via MiXCR, TCRdb re-called the PCR reads, giving one row per CDR3 protein. The sample holds roughly 9,500 distinct CDR3 sequences, about 65% seen once. Treatment of the sample: 10-day PBMC culture with coronavirus spike peptide pools or control peptides (ViraFEST assay). The sequenced sample consisted of CD4+ T cells from blood, cultured in vitro. The receptors stem from a human donor who had recovered from COVID-19.

The chain couples TRBV7-3 to TRBJ2-7, with 7 bases fitting TRBD1. CDR1 is SGHTA and CDR2 is FQGTGA in the germline V gene. The V gene end was trimmed by 3 bases and the J gene end by 5 bases; junction bases not matched to a gene: 7. CDR3 length: 14 amino acids. As DNA, the CDR3 is TGTGCCAGCAGCTTGGGACAGCATTCCCACGAGCAGTACTTC. Its translation is CASSLGQHSHEQYF.

The chain joins TRBV20-1 to TRBJ2-3; 7 nucleotides match TRBD2. The CDR3 has 17 amino acids. The V gene end was trimmed by 3 bases and the J gene end by 5 bases; junction bases not matched to a gene: 17. Germline-derived CDR1 and CDR2 are DFQATT and SNEGSKA (reference sequence). CDR3 protein: CSARTRWREPARDTQYF. CDR3 bases: TGCAGTGCTAGGACGAGGTGGCGGGAGCCGGCGCGAGATACGCAGTATTTT.

In its sample, this clonotype is medium-sized (0.01 to 0.1%). The chain carries TRBV12-3 or TRBV12-4 and TRBJ1-6; D not certain. The V gene lost 4 bases and the J gene lost 10 bases, with 23 bases spanning the gap. CDR3 length: 17 amino acids. CDR3 sequence (DNA): TGTGCCAGCAGTTCCGGAGAAGGACGGGGATTCGGGTCACCCCTCCACTTT. Encoded protein: CASSSGEGRGFGSPLHF.

As regards this clonotype: The junction and the germline gene differ at one end; a read error may be behind it. The J gene is TRBJ2-5, the V gene TRBV6-5; perhaps TRBD2 as D (5 bases). The length of the CDR3 is 14 residues. Germline V gene lookup returns CDR1 MNHEY and CDR2 SVGAGI. The CDR3 DNA reads TGTGCCAGCAGTTCGAACGCTGGAAGGGAGACCCGGTACTTC. The encoded protein is CASSSNAGRETRYF.

This clonotype was seen a handful of times. The J gene is TRBJ1-1, the V gene TRBV20-1; 9 bases line up with TRBD1. The germline gives CDR1 DFQATT, CDR2 SNEGSKA (reference sequence). With V trimmed by 3 bases and J by 5 bases, 10 bases remained unmatched. The CDR3 is 15 amino acids. CDR3 protein: CSASNPTGGDTEAFF. DNA for the CDR3: TGCAGTGCTAGTAATCCTACAGGGGGCGATACTGAAGCTTTCTTT.

In its sample, this clonotype is large. The chain couples TRBV19 to TRBJ1-5, with unresolved D. The V gene's germline CDR1 is LNHDA and CDR2 SQIVND (reference sequence). The CDR3 spans 15 residues. V was pared by 3 bases and J by 4 bases, with 13 bases between. The CDR3 here is CASSIAFGLNQPQHF. In DNA form, the CDR3 reads TGTGCCAGTAGTATCGCGTTTGGCCTAAATCAGCCCCAGCATTTT. The entire variable domain, with the rest obtained from reference TRBV19 and TRBJ1-5, is as follows: DGGITQSPKYLFRKEGQNVTLSCEQNLNHDAMYWYRQDPGQGLRLIYYSQIVNDFQKGDIAEGYSVSREKKESFPLTVTSAQKNPTAFYLCASSIAFGLNQPQHFGDGTRLSIL.

This chain links TRBV5-1 with TRBJ2-7, with TRBD2 identical over 13 bases. The CDR3 spans 16 residues. The junction had 8 bases not matched to a gene; V was cut back by 3 bases and J by 5 bases. Germline assignment: CDR1 SGHRS and CDR2 YFSETQ. CDR3 sequence: CASSSGTSGKVDEQYF. The CDR3 DNA reads as TGCGCCAGCAGCTCGGGGACTAGCGGGAAAGTAGACGAGCAGTACTTC.

The J gene is TRBJ1-3, the V gene TRBV7-9; D perhaps matches TRBD1 (6 bases). CDR1 and CDR2 (germline): SEHNR, FQNEAQ (reference sequence). The CDR3 is made up of 20 amino acids. Trimming removed 4 bases at V and 12 bases at J, with 37 bases between. CDR3 sequence: CASSWRTAFKGLREAPLIYF. The DNA of the CDR3 is TGTGCCAGCAGCTGGAGGACAGCCTTTAAGGGCCTTCGGGAAGCCCCCCTCATATATTTT.

This clonotype came up once. This chain uses TRBV21-1 with TRBJ1-1; TRBD1 is the table's D call, not checked against the DNA. TRBV21-1 is tagged as a pseudogene. The CDR3 is made up of 16 amino acids. The CDR3 sequence: CASSQGGAGVNTEAFF. As DNA, the CDR3 is TGTGCCAGCAGCCAAGGGGGGGCGGGGGTGAACACTGAAGCTTTCTTT.

For the CDR3, the DNA is TGTGCCAGCAGCTTGCATGGGGGGGTTAATGAAAAACTGTTTTTT. Its translation: CASSLHGGVNEKLFF. The chain has TRBV7-2 and TRBJ1-4; weak D call: TRBD1 (5 bases). This CDR3 contains 15 residues. V was trimmed by 3 bases and J by 4 bases, leaving 12 bases between them. Germline V gives CDR1 SGHTA, CDR2 FQGNSA.

The rearrangement links TRBV2 to TRBJ1-2, with TRBD1 as a possible D gene (5 bases). Germline loops: CDR1 SNHLY, CDR2 FYNNEI. Trimming stripped 5 bases from V and 0 bases from J, with 10 bases between. This CDR3 has 14 amino acids. CDR3 loop: CASSPRQPNYGYTF. The DNA for the CDR3 is TGTGCCAGCAGTCCACGACAGCCTAACTATGGCTACACCTTC.

This clonotype was detected once. The chain employs TRBV15 and TRBJ2-3; 9 positions match TRBD2. Per germline, CDR1 LNHNV and CDR2 YYDKDF (reference sequence). The V segment lost 2 bases and the J segment 2 bases; nucleotides outside the gene matches: 8. The CDR3 totals 17 residues. The CDR3 here is CATSRSSLAGSTDTQYF. The CDR3 DNA follows: TGTGCCACCAGCAGATCCTCGCTAGCGGGGTCCACAGATACGCAGTATTTT.

This clonotype was detected only a few times. The rearrangement joins TRBV7-2 to TRBJ2-5, with D perhaps assigned TRBD1 or TRBD2 (5 bases each). The CDR3 extends over 15 amino acids. Between the trimmed V and J ends, which lost 1 base and 4 bases, there was a span of 13 bases. Germline lookup yields CDR1 SGHTA and CDR2 FQGNSA. The CDR3 sequence: CASSLGGTVRETQYF. CDR3 sequence (DNA): TGTGCCAGCAGCTTAGGGGGGACGGTCCGAGAGACCCAGTACTTC.

The rearrangement joins TRBV7-9 to TRBJ2-4, with a possible D match to TRBD1 (6 bases). Trimming took off 3 bases at V and 7 bases at J, with 13 bases between the two ends. CDR1 and CDR2 (germline): SEHNR, FQNEAQ (reference sequence). This CDR3 is 14 amino acids long. CDR3: CASSLRSQGNIQYF. As DNA, the CDR3 is TGTGCCAGCAGCTTGAGAAGTCAGGGGAACATTCAGTACTTC.

This clonotype has only a few counts. The chain links TRBV20-1 to TRBJ1-5, with 8 bases identical to TRBD1. With 0 bases clipped from V and 5 bases from J, the junction kept 9 bases outside the gene matches. The CDR3 has 16 amino acids. Germline CDR1 DFQATT, CDR2 SNEGSKA (reference sequence). The CDR3: CSAREKGRGLDQPQHF. The CDR3 DNA sequence: TGCAGTGCTAGAGAAAAGGGCAGGGGGCTGGATCAGCCCCAGCATTTT.

The chain uses TRBV10-1 and TRBJ2-7; D may be TRBD1 (5 bases). Germline V gene sequence: CDR1 WNHNN, CDR2 SYGVQD (reference sequence). There are 14 residues in the CDR3. V lost 2 bases and J 4 bases, leaving 12 bases between the germline ends. In nucleotides, the CDR3 is TGCGCCAGCAGTGAGGGACACAAGCGTTACGAGCAGTACTTC. The encoded protein is CASSEGHKRYEQYF.

The V gene is TRBV6-1, the J gene TRBJ2-3, with 10 nucleotides matching TRBD2. The CDR3 sequence is 15 residues long. CDR1 is MNHNS, CDR2 SASEGT, per germline. J was trimmed by 4 bases and V by 7 bases; bases with no gene match: 8. The CDR3 coding sequence is TGTGCCAGCACTCTGACTAGCGGGCGACCAGATACGCAGTATTTT. Translation gives CASTLTSGRPDTQYF.

This chain connects TRBV5-1 to TRBJ1-2; no clear D. The CDR3 spans 16 residues. Germline-derived CDR1 and CDR2 are SGHRS and YFSETQ. Deletions cut 5 bases from V and 4 bases from J, with 21 bases between. The CDR3 coding sequence is TGCGCCAGCAGTGCGGGAATTACTGGGCGTAGCTATGGCTACACCTTC. It encodes CASSAGITGRSYGYTF.

The CDR3 DNA follows: TGTGCCAGCAGCCGACTCCCGAGCTCTGGAAACACCATATATTTT. This gives the protein CASSRLPSSGNTIYF. V and J are TRBV6-1 and TRBJ1-3, with D hard to call. V was shortened by 6 bases and J by 0 bases, with 12 bases between the two germline ends. The CDR3 spans 15 residues. CDR1 and CDR2 (germline): MNHNS, SASEGT.